This paragraph covers one T cell receptor beta chain sequence. Its specificity is unknown. CDR3 size: 18 residues. Germline CDR1 reads SGHTA; CDR2 reads FQGNSA. With V trimmed by 5 bases and J by 4 bases, 18 bases remained unmatched. A multiplex PCR was run with 60 Vbeta primers and 13 Jbeta primers. Some clones are missing from TCRdb's copy, which holds only in-frame ones; the method was immunoSEQ multiplex PCR. Seen here are 100,000 to 150,000 clones, roughly 72% observed once, and the top ten hold more than 9%. This sample was included in a study of cytomegalovirus exposure and HLA in healthy donors. General study findings and limits: V- and J-gene trimming of TCR beta was linked (in a later analysis) to a missense DCLRE1C variant.

Participants comprised healthy donors of bone marrow. The V call is TRBV7-2, the J call TRBJ2-5; 8 bases match TRBD1. The sample taken for sequencing was PBMCs. The clonotype originates from a woman in her forties or fifties in good health and CMV-seropositive. The CDR3 bases are TGTGCCAGCAGCCGCCGGGGGACAGGACCGAGGGTGGGAGAGACCCAGTACTTC. Encoded protein: CASSRRGTGPRVGETQYF.